Below, one T cell receptor (beta chain) is given with its context. Its antigen is as yet unknown. Profiling relied on immunoSEQ multiplex PCR, and the TCRdb table lists in-frame clones only, not all of them. The repertoire holds 40,000 to 50,000 clones, with 78% as singletons. The time point was: week 23, last vaccination. The content of each vaccine dose was 300 ug of mutant IDH1 20-mer peptide, and topical imiquimod accompanied it. The sample is drawn from a study of a mutant IDH1 vaccine in newly diagnosed glioma. Turning to the study itself: Averaging around 42 years of age, treated patients were around 60% male and approximately 38% female. Previous care, which was radiotherapy, temozolomide, or both, most often involved both.

V dropped 3 bases and J dropped 1 base, with 12 bases sitting between them. The CDR3 is 16 amino acids. The germline gives CDR1 LNHDA, CDR2 SQIVND (reference sequence). Study results and caveats: Vaccination induced immune responses in 85% to 95% of patients.

The source material was PBMCs, sampled from a glioma patient whose treatment included an IDH1 peptide vaccine. This TCR was sampled from a woman between 35 and 50 years old with glioma. Some clones in this sample may be carry-over from other donors' samples. The rearrangement uses TRBV19 and TRBJ2-2; maybe TRBD2 (7 bases). CDR3 residues: CASSIRGAMNTGELFF. The CDR3 DNA reads as TGTGCCAGTAGTATCCGGGGGGCCATGAACACCGGGGAGCTGTTTTTT.